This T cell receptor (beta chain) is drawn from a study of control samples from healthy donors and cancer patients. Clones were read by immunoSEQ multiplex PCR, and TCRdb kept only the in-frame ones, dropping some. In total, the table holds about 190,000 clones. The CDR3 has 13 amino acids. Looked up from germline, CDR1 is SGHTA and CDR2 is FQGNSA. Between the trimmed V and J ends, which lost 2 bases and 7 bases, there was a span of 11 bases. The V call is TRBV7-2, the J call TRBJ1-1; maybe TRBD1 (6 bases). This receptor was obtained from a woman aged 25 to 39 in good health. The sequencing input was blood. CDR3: CASSLNRDGEAFF. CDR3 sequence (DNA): TGTGCCAGCAGCTTAAACAGGGACGGTGAAGCTTTCTTT.